Below, one TCR beta chain is given with its context. This record comes from a study of siplizumab effects on memory and regulatory T cells. The table came from immunoSEQ multiplex PCR; TCRdb's copy has only in-frame clones and leaves some out. The sample includes roughly 100,000 clones, roughly 96% of them seen just once. Investigators obtained sequences from unstimulated naive, memory, effector memory and TEMRA subsets in a few donor pairs. The source is a human donor in good health. The sequenced sample consisted of naive CD4+ T cells sorted from blood.

The CDR3 sequence: CSVNGVHEQYF. As DNA, the CDR3 is TGCAGCGTGAACGGGGTTCACGAGCAGTACTTC. The chain employs TRBV29-1 and TRBJ2-7; maybe TRBD2 (5 bases). V was clipped by 6 bases and J by 5 bases, with 11 bases between them. Germline-derived CDR1 and CDR2 are SQVTM and ANQGSEA. The CDR3 has 11 residues.